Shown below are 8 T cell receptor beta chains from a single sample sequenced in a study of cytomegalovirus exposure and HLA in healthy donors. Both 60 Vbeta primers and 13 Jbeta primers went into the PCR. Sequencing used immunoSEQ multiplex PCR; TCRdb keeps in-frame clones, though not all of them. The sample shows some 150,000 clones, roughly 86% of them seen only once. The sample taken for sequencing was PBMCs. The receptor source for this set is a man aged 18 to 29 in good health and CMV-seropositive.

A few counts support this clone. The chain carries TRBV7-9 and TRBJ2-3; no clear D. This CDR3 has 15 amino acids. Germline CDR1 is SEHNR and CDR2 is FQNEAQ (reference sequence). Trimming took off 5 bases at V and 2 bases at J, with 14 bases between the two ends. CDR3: CASSLHTENTDTQYF. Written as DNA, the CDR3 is TGTGCCAGCAGCCTCCATACAGAAAACACAGATACGCAGTATTTT.

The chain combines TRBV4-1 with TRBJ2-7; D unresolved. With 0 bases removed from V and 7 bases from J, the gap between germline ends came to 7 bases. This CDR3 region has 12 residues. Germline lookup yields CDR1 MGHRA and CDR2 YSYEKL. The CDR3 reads CASSQDGVEQYF. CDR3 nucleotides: TGCGCCAGCAGCCAAGACGGAGTGGAGCAGTACTTC.

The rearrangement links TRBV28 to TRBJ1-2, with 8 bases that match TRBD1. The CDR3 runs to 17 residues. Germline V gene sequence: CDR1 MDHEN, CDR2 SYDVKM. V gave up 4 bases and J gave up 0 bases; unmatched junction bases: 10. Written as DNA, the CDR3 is TGTGCCAGCAGTTCTCGTGGCCGGACAGGGTCTAACTATGGCTACACCTTC. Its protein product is CASSSRGRTGSNYGYTF.

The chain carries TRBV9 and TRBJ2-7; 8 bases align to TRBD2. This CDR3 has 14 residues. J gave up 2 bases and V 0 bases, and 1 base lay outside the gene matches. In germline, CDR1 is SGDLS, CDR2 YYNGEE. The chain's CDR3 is CASSVAGGTYEQYF. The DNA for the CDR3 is TGTGCCAGCAGCGTAGCGGGAGGGACCTACGAGCAGTACTTC.

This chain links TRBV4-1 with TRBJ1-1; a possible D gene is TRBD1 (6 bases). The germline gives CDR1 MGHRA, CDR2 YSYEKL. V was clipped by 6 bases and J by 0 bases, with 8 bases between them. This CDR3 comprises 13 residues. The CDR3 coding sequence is TGCGCCAGCAGTAAGGGGGTGAACACTGAAGCTTTCTTT. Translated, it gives CASSKGVNTEAFF.

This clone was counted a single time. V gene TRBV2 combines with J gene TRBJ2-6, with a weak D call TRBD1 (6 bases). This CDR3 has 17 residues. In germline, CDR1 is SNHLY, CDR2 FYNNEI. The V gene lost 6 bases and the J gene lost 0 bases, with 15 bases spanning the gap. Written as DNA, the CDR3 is TGTGCCAGCAGGGGGGACACCCGGATCTCTGGGGCCAACGTCCTGACTTTC. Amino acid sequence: CASRGDTRISGANVLTF. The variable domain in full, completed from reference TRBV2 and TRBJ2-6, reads EPEVTQTPSHQVTQMGQEVILRCVPISNHLYFYWYRQILGQKVEFLVSFYNNEISEKSEIFDDQFSVERPDGSNFTLKIRSTKLEDSAMYFCASRGDTRISGANVLTFGAGSRLTVL.

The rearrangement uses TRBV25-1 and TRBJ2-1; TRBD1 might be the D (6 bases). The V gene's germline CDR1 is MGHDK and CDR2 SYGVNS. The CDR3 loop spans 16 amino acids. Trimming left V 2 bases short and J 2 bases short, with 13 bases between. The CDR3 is CASSENRDTTYNEQFF. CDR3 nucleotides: TGTGCCAGCAGTGAAAACAGGGACACAACCTACAATGAGCAGTTCTTC. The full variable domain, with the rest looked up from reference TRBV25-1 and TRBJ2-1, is EADIYQTPRYLVIGTGKKITLECSQTMGHDKMYWYQQDPGMELHLIHYSYGVNSTEKGDLSSESTVSRIRTEHFPLTLESARPSHTSQYLCASSENRDTTYNEQFFGPGTRLTVL.

CDR3 DNA: TGTGCCAGCAGCTTGGGCGCTAGCAATCAGCCCCAGCATTTT. Encoded protein: CASSLGASNQPQHF. The chain joins TRBV5-6 to TRBJ1-5, with D hard to call. Between the trimmed V and J ends, which lost 0 bases and 0 bases, there was a span of 4 bases. Germline values: CDR1 SGHDT, CDR2 YYEEEE. The CDR3 runs 14 residues. Full variable domain (missing parts from reference TRBV5-6 and TRBJ1-5): DAGVTQSPTHLIKTRGQQVTLRCSPKSGHDTVSWYQQALGQGPQFIFQYYEEEERQRGNFPDRFSGHQFPNYSSELNVNALLLGDSALYLCASSLGASNQPQHFGDGTRLSIL.